These T cell receptor beta chains were read from a single sample in a study of cytomegalovirus exposure and HLA in healthy donors. TCRdb keeps only in-frame clones here, not all; method: immunoSEQ multiplex PCR. The sample has 65,000 to 70,000 clones, 85% to 90% seen once; the top ten hold about 12%. Material for sequencing was PBMCs. The receptor source for this set is a woman under 40 in good health and CMV-seropositive. Both conserved end residues are part of each CDR3. The D gene is left open where the match is weak. A row's size may be missing; if present it is once, few, many or a size class.

DNA: TGTGCCAGTAGTATTTCAGGGACTAGCGGGAGAATCAACAATGAGCAGTTCTTC
CDR3: CASSISGTSGRINNEQFF
J: TRBJ2-1
size: NA
D: TRBD2
V: TRBV19

DNA: TGTGCCAGCACCCGCCGGGACAGGGATGTGGGCGGCTACACCTTC
CDR3: CASTRRDRDVGGYTF
J: TRBJ1-2
size: few
D: TRBD1
V: TRBV28

DNA: TGTGCCAGCACCCTGACAGTAAGGAATTCACCCCTCCACTTT
CDR3: CASTLTVRNSPLHF
J: TRBJ1-6
size: NA
D: NA
V: TRBV6-1

DNA: TGCGCCAGCAGCGGCCGGGACAGGCCCAACTATGGCTACACCTTC
CDR3: CASSGRDRPNYGYTF
J: TRBJ1-2
size: once
D: TRBD1
V: TRBV5-1

DNA: TGTGCCAGCAGAGGGACTAGCGGGATATCGAACACCGGGGAGCTGTTTTTT
CDR3: CASRGTSGISNTGELFF
J: TRBJ2-2
size: NA
D: TRBD2
V: TRBV9

DNA: TGTGCCAGCAGCGAGCCGGGGGGGGGTGGGGAGACCCAGTACTTC
CDR3: CASSEPGGGGETQYF
J: TRBJ2-5
size: NA
D: TRBD2
V: TRBV6-6

DNA: TGTGCCAGCAGCCGGACAGGGGGCAACACTGAAGCTTTCTTT
CDR3: CASSRTGGNTEAFF
J: TRBJ1-1
size: NA
D: TRBD1
V: TRBV5-4

DNA: TGTGCCATCAGCGTTATTAAAGGTTCGAGCGAGCAGTACTTC
CDR3: CAISVIKGSSEQYF
J: TRBJ2-7
size: NA
D: NA
V: TRBV10-3

DNA: TGTGCCAGCAGCTTAGGACAGGGGAGCTATGGCTACACCTTC
CDR3: CASSLGQGSYGYTF
J: TRBJ1-2
size: NA
D: TRBD1
V: TRBV7-9

DNA: TGCGCCAGCAGCTTTAGCCCTGGGTCCGGGGAGCTGTTTTTT
CDR3: CASSFSPGSGELFF
J: TRBJ2-2
size: NA
D: NA
V: TRBV5-1

DNA: TGTGCCAGCTCAAAACAGGGAAAGAACACTGAAGCTTTCTTT
CDR3: CASSKQGKNTEAFF
J: TRBJ1-1
size: NA
D: NA
V: TRBV18

DNA: TGTGCCAGCAGTTACTCGTCGCGGGGGAACGAGCAGTACTTC
CDR3: CASSYSSRGNEQYF
J: TRBJ2-7
size: NA
D: TRBD2
V: TRBV6-6

DNA: TGTGCCAGCAGTCCGACAGGGGGGAGGACTGAAGCTTTCTTT
CDR3: CASSPTGGRTEAFF
J: TRBJ1-1
size: NA
D: TRBD1
V: TRBV6-6

DNA: TGCGCCAGCCTAGGGCCGAGGGATGATACGCAGTATTTT
CDR3: CASLGPRDDTQYF
J: TRBJ2-3
size: NA
D: NA
V: TRBV10-2

DNA: TGTGCCAGCAGCTTGGTTACTAGCGACCATGAGCAGTTCTTC
CDR3: CASSLVTSDHEQFF
J: TRBJ2-1
size: NA
D: TRBD2
V: TRBV5-4

DNA: TGTGCCAGCAGCGTAGATACGGGACAGAAGTGGACTGAAGCTTTCTTT
CDR3: CASSVDTGQKWTEAFF
J: TRBJ1-1
size: NA
D: TRBD1
V: TRBV9

DNA: TGTGCCAGCAGCACAGCATCGGATGGCTACACCTTC
CDR3: CASSTASDGYTF
J: TRBJ1-2
size: once
D: NA
V: TRBV7-9

DNA: TGTGCCAGCAGTTCCTCAGCGGGAGGGCCCCAAAACATTCAGTACTTC
CDR3: CASSSSAGGPQNIQYF
J: TRBJ2-4
size: NA
D: TRBD2
V: TRBV6-5

DNA: TGTGCCAGCAGCCGACAGATCCAAGAGGCCCAGTACTTC
CDR3: CASSRQIQEAQYF
J: TRBJ2-5
size: NA
D: NA
V: TRBV14

DNA: TGCGCCAGCAAAGAGGGGGCCCACAACACTGAAGCTTTCTTT
CDR3: CASKEGAHNTEAFF
J: TRBJ1-1
size: NA
D: TRBD1
V: TRBV5-1

DNA: TGTGCCAGCAGCCCCTCTGGGCTAGCGGCCCTCGAGACCCAGTACTTC
CDR3: CASSPSGLAALETQYF
J: TRBJ2-5
size: NA
D: TRBD2
V: TRBV7-7

DNA: TGTGCCAGCAGTGAAGAGCGGTATCAGGATACGCAGTATTTT
CDR3: CASSEERYQDTQYF
J: TRBJ2-3
size: NA
D: NA
V: TRBV25-1

DNA: TGTGCCAGCAGGGTGACTCCCGGGAAGGGGGAGCTGTTTTTT
CDR3: CASRVTPGKGELFF
J: TRBJ2-2
size: once
D: NA
V: TRBV28

DNA: TGCGCCAGCAGCGAGGGACTAGGACGCTATGGCTTCACGGATGAGCAGTTCTTC
CDR3: CASSEGLGRYGFTDEQFF
J: TRBJ2-1
size: NA
D: TRBD2
V: TRBV5-1

DNA: TGTGCCAGCAGCTTGGGGCAGGATAACTATGGCTACACCTTC
CDR3: CASSLGQDNYGYTF
J: TRBJ1-2
size: NA
D: NA
V: TRBV5-4

DNA: TGTGCCAGCAGCCAACTCAGGACAGATACGCAGTATTTT
CDR3: CASSQLRTDTQYF
J: TRBJ2-3
size: once
D: NA
V: TRBV7-7

DNA: TGTGCCAGCAGCCCCGGGGGCAGGGGGCTAGCCTACGAGCAGTACTTC
CDR3: CASSPGGRGLAYEQYF
J: TRBJ2-7
size: NA
D: TRBD1
V: TRBV25-1

DNA: TGTGCCAGCAGCGGGACGAGGGATTCTGAAGCTTTCTTT
CDR3: CASSGTRDSEAFF
J: TRBJ1-1
size: NA
D: NA
V: TRBV9

DNA: TGTGCCAGCAGTTTACAGGGTTCTGGAAACACCATATATTTT
CDR3: CASSLQGSGNTIYF
J: TRBJ1-3
size: NA
D: NA
V: TRBV27

DNA: TGTGCCAGCAGCCCGGGACTAGCGGGAGTTTATTCCAATGAGCAGTTCTTC
CDR3: CASSPGLAGVYSNEQFF
J: TRBJ2-1
size: NA
D: TRBD2
V: TRBV5-4